The rows below give T cell receptor beta chains drawn from one sample of a study of T cells in Graves' hyperthyroidism and ophthalmopathy. TCRdb re-called the multiplex PCR reads with MiXCR, one entry per CDR3 protein. The table shows hundreds of thousands of distinct CDR3 sequences, with 15% to 20% occurring only once. Sequenced: blood. Every receptor here comes from a man aged 40-49 years with Graves' ophthalmopathy. Both conserved end residues are part of each CDR3. D genes are given only for firm matches. Rows may omit the clone size; those that give it use once, few, many or a size class.

d_call cdr3_length j_call clone_size v_call cdr3_nt cdr3_aa
TRBD1 16 TRBJ2-2 . TRBV7-9 TGTGCCAGCATCCCGAGGGGGCCTTGGAACACCGGGGAGCTGTTTTTT CASIPRGPWNTGELFF
TRBD1 16 TRBJ2-7 few TRBV5-6 TGTGCCAGCAGCTTGCGCCCCGGGACAGGGGGTGATGTGCAGTACTTC CASSLRPGTGGDVQYF
. 15 TRBJ2-1 few TRBV6-2/TRBV6-3 TGTGCCAGCAGTTCCTTAACTGGTGTAAGCAATGAGCAGTTCTTC CASSSLTGVSNEQFF
. 13 TRBJ2-7 many TRBV11-2 TGTGCCAGCAGCCTCCCACAAGCCTACGAGCAGTACTTC CASSLPQAYEQYF
. 15 TRBJ2-7 once TRBV6-2/TRBV6-3 TGTGCCAGCAGAGGCACGGGACTCCAGAGGGACGAGCAGTACTTC CASRGTGLQRDEQYF
TRBD1 13 TRBJ2-7 . TRBV5-1 TGCGCCAGCAGCCTGGGACAGTCGAACGAGCAGTACTTC CASSLGQSNEQYF
TRBD2 15 TRBJ2-1 many TRBV11-2 TGTGCCAGCAGCTTAAGCGGGAGGTGGGGGAATGAGCAGTTCTTC CASSLSGRWGNEQFF
. 14 TRBJ1-3 . TRBV7-9 TGTGCCAGCAGCTTAGAGGGAGGTGGAAACACCATATATTTT CASSLEGGGNTIYF
TRBD1 15 TRBJ1-2 . TRBV12-3/TRBV12-4 TGTGCCAGCAGTTTCCCTAAGGGACAGGGATTTGGCTACACCTTC CASSFPKGQGFGYTF
. 16 TRBJ2-5 many TRBV7-9 TGTGCCAGCAGCCTCCGCCCCGCGGGACTCCAAGAGACCCAGTACTTC CASSLRPAGLQETQYF
TRBD1 18 TRBJ2-1 many TRBV7-2 TGTGCCAGCAGCTCTAAACGGGGGGACAGGGGATTTAACAATGAGCAGTTCTTC CASSSKRGDRGFNNEQFF
TRBD1 16 TRBJ2-5 . TRBV6-1 TGTGCCAGCAGTAGAATTGACGACAGGGTTAGGGAGACCCAGTACTTC CASSRIDDRVRETQYF
. 17 TRBJ1-1 many TRBV7-9 TGTGCCAGCAGCCCTAGGGGTCTCAGGGGCATGAACACTGAAGCTTTCTTT CASSPRGLRGMNTEAFF